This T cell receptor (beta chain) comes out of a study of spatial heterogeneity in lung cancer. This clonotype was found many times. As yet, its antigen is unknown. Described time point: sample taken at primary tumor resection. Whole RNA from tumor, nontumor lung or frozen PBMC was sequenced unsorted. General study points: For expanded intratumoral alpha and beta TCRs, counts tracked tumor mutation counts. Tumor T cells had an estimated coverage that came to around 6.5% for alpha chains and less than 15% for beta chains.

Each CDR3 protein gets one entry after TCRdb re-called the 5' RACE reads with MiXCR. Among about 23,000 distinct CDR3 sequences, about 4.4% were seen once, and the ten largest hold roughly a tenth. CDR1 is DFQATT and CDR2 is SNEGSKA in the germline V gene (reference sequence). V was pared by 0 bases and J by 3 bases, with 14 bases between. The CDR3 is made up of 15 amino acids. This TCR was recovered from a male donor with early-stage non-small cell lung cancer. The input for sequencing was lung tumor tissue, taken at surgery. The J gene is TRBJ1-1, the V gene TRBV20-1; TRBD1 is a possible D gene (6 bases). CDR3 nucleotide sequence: TGCAGTGCTAGAGATCTACAGGGAGGAGACACTGAAGCTTTCTTT. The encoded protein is CSARDLQGGDTEAFF.